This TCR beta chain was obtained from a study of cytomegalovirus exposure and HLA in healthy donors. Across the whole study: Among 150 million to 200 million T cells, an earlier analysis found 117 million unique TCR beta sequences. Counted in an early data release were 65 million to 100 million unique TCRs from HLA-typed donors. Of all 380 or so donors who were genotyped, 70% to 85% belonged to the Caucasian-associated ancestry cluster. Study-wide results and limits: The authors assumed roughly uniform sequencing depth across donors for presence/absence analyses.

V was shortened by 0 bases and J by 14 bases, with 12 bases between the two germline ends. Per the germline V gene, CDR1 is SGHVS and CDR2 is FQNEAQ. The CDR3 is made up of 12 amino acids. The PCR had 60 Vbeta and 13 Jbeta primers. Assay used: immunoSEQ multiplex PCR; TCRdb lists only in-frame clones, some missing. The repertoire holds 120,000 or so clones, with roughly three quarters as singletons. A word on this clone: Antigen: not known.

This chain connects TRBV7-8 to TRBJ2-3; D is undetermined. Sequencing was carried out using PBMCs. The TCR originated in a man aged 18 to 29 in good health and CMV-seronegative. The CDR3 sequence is CASSLAAPSLYF. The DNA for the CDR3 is TGTGCCAGCAGCTTAGCGGCTCCTAGTTTGTATTTT.